This TCR beta chain is drawn from a study of blood T cells in healthy people across ages (dated by TCRdb to between 2014 and 2017). Looking at the study overall: In model experiments, template switching captured about one uniquely barcoded TCR beta cDNA molecule for every two T cells. Four age groups were formed from the donors: young (average about 15 years), middle-aged (approximately 40), aged (roughly 59) and long-lived (approximately 78). For two donors (one aged 18 to 29 and one aged 80 or older), the study analyzed two additional independent replicas of 1 million unique cDNA reads from the same blood draw. The study measured age-related changes in TCR beta repertoire diversity using deep sequencing normalized with unique cDNA molecular identifiers. The paper's findings and limits, for the study overall: Estimates of total diversity based on one million sequenced T cells were regarded as lower bounds and as underestimates. Observed TCR beta diversity per million T cells fell roughly linearly with age, and a significant reduction was already apparent by age around 40. Because profiling used bulk unsorted PBMCs, naive and antigen-experienced compartments could not be compared conclusively. Compared with the aged group, more naive CD4+ T cells, fewer expanded clones and increased TCR diversity were shown by the long-lived group, suggesting age selection. Because the CMV infection status of the donors was unknown, age-related changes in expanded clonotypes may potentially have been confounded. The percentage of naive T cells measured by flow cytometry correlated strongly with observed TCR beta diversity.

Deletion took 4 bases off V and 3 bases off J, with a span of 21 bases between the germline ends. Reading the germline V gene (reference sequence) gives CDR1 MNHEY and CDR2 SMNVEV. There are 17 amino acids in the CDR3, from cysteine to phenylalanine inclusive. This entry keeps only the CDR3 DNA: 51 bases, framed from base 1. Libraries were built with 5' RACE. The data were produced on an Illumina HiSeq 2500. A second PCR of roughly 7 to 11 cycles was performed with a sample-barcoded 5' primer and a J-beta primer mix. A unique molecular identifier was introduced onto each TCR beta cDNA molecule by a template-switch 5' adaptor carrying 12 random nucleotides. At least 3 million CDR3-containing paired-end reads were obtained from each sample. First-strand cDNA synthesis was performed from all RNA using the Mint cDNA synthesis kit, with priming by a TRBC-specific oligonucleotide. All cDNA was treated with uracil-DNA glycosylase and then went through a first 18-cycle PCR with the universal primers M1SS and BC2_uni_R. Per the source publication's procedure: For normalization, 1 million high-quality reads were randomly selected from each sample, with every read carrying a distinct molecular identifier. Instead of being binned into consensus sequences, reads with shared molecular identifiers were discarded. MiTCR, with a Q25 quality threshold and the strictest error-elimination algorithm, was used for CDR3 identification, clonotype clustering and error correction. Lower-bound total TCR beta diversity was estimated with a nonparametric unseen species model using Euler transformation. TCRdb reprocessing: public reads trimmed at Q25 with fastp, clones called with MiXCR, in-frame beta chains kept. Rows with one shared CDR3 protein collapse into an entry with the most common genes and DNA. TCRdb, rather than the study authors, made the V and J calls. A total of roughly 1 million distinct CDR3 sequences appear in this sample, approximately 26% of them only once. The ten most abundant clones make up approximately 0.7% of the sample.

The donors were around 39 Caucasian individuals from Russia, aged roughly 6 to 90 years, who were systemically healthy. Each donor gave ten milliliters of peripheral blood, collected into EDTA-treated Vacutainer tubes. Ficoll-Paque density-gradient centrifugation was used to isolate PBMCs, with at least 6 million per sample. Total RNA, at least 6 micrograms per sample, was extracted from PBMCs with Trizol reagent. For every donor, an aliquot of PBMCs went through flow cytometry to measure the percentages of naive CD45RAhigh/CD27high T cells. In the case of this clonotype: The specificity of this receptor is unknown. No much larger clone exists at a distance of one base, and base qualities are not known.

These records were also assigned to another study, of T cells of mothers and their children. In that second paper, the authors write: Nine systemically healthy Caucasian individuals served as donors, namely three mothers together with their six children. cDNA synthesis consumed the entire amount of extracted RNA, loaded at around 1.4 ug RNA in each 15 ul reaction. In the second PCR, the M1S primer introduced both the sample barcodes and 2-4 random nucleotides. Over 10 million TCR beta CDR3 reads came from each mother, compared with about 3 million reads from each child. Thymic selection shapes the output of TCR recombination in a similar way in related and unrelated pairs, and inherited differences have a minor effect. Normalized repertoire overlap was always slightly but never significantly higher in related than unrelated mother-child pairs. Persistent microchimeric T cell clones were not detected, at a sensitivity of about 100 clones per million clonotypes. The study used deep NGS to compare TCR beta repertoires of mothers and children, seeking features distinguishing related mother-child pairs from unrelated individuals. Mothers averaged about 40 +/- 4 years of age and children averaged approximately 12 +/- 4 years. After adapter ligation with NEBNext reagents, the libraries were sequenced on Illumina HiSeq 2000 with 100+100 nt paired-end reads. To avoid cross-contamination, the mother libraries and the child libraries were prepared a month apart and sequenced in separate runs. For each donor, somewhere between roughly 500,000 and 2,100,000 distinct TCR beta clonotypes were identified. Naive TCR beta clonotypes were estimated from low-frequency clonotypes matched to each donor's FACS-determined naive share, without sorting.

The chain is assembled from TRBV27 and TRBJ1-1, with TRBD1 as a weak D call on 6 bases. This clonotype originated in a girl aged 2 to 10 in good health. Sample: blood. This receptor carries the CDR3 CASSSPRGGGRDTEAFF. The nucleotide sequence reads TGTGCCAGCAGTTCCCCGAGGGGCGGGGGGCGGGACACTGAAGCTTTCTTT.